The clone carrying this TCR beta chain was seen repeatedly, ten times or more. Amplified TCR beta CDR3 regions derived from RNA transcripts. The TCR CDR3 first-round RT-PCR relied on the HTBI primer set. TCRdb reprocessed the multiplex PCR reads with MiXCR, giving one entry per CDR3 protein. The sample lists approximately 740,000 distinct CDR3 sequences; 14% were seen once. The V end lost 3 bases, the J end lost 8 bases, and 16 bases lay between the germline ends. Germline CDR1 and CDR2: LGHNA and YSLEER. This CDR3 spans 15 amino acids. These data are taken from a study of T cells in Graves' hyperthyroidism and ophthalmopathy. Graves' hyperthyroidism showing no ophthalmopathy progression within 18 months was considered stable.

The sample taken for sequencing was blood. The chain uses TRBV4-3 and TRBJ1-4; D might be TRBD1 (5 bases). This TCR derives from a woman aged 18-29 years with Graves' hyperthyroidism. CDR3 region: CASSHGTWRGEKLFF. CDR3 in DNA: TGCGCCAGCAGCCACGGGACCTGGCGGGGGGAAAAACTGTTTTTT.